The T cell receptor beta chain described here comes from a study of T-cell reconstitution after alpha-beta-depleted transplantation in children. Looked up from germline, CDR1 is DFQATT and CDR2 is SNEGSKA (reference sequence). With V trimmed by 6 bases and J by 4 bases, 8 bases remained unmatched. CDR3 length: 14 residues. This clonotype was recorded many times. No antigen is known for it. Library preparation (for TCRbeta) was performed with unique molecular identifiers. A single record per CDR3 protein comes from TCRdb applying MiXCR to the PCR reads. The sample has about 470,000 distinct CDR3 sequences, approximately 41% seen once. Regarding the study as a whole: The high TCRbeta diversity at day 60 in some patients came from surviving recipient T cells and thymic progenitors. A year had passed since transplant, and T-cell counts and diversity by then came mostly from newly produced T cells.

The sequence derives from a girl aged 2 to 10 with aplastic anemia, due to receive a stem cell transplant. The material sequenced was PBMCs, taken before TCRalphabeta/CD19-depleted stem cell transplant. The chain uses TRBV20-1 and TRBJ2-1, with 8 bases matching TRBD2. The CDR3, as DNA: TGCAGTGCGGAGGCCGGGACTAGTTACAATGAGCAGTTCTTC. It yields the protein CSAEAGTSYNEQFF.